Sequencing of this T cell receptor beta chain was carried out in a study of T cells expressing NK-cell markers. Study-wide results and limits: In a handful of donors, dominant NKG2C+ clonotypes were about 1.0-8% of CD8+ T cells.

Germline V gives CDR1 LGHNA, CDR2 YNFKEQ. CDR3 length: 15 amino acids. The cDNA for TCR beta came from 5'RACE template switching with UMIs. TCRdb re-called the 5' RACE reads and shows each CDR3 protein once, DNA omitted. Its table records some 600,000 distinct CDR3 sequences. Concerning this clonotype itself: Antigen: not known.

The sequence derives from a man aged 18 to 35 in good health. The genes are TRBV4-2 and TRBJ2-5; lacking DNA, the TRBD1 call made by TCRdb goes unchecked. Source material: blood T cells: a sorted CD56 or NKG2C T cell subset, CD4+ or CD8+ T cells, or bulk PBMC T cells (not recorded which). The CDR3 protein is CASSPQRDTQGDQYF.